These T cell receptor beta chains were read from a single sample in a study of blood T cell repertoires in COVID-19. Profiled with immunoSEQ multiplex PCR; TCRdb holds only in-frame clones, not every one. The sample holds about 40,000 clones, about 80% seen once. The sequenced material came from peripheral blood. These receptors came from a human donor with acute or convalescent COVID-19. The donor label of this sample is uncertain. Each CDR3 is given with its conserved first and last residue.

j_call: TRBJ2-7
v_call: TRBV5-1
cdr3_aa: CASSLMGQSNEQYF

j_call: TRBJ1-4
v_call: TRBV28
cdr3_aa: CATVGGGVGDEKLFF

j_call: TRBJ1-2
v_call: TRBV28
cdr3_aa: CASGTTTNYGYTF

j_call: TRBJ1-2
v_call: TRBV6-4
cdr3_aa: CASSDSQGARGYTF

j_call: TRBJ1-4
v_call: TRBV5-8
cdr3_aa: CASSLIGTGEEKLFF

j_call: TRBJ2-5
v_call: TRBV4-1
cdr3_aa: CASSQKLPGQGEETQYF

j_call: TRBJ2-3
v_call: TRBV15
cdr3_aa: CATSRDRVSTDTQYF

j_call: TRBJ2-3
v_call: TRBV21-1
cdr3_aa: CASSNSGDYSTDTQYF

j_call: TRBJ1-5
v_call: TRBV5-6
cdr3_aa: CASSFGVNEGQPQHF

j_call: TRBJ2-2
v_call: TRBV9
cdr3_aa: CASALTSGSGTGTGELFF

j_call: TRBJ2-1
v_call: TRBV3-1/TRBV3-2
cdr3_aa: CASSRRLGSYNEQFF

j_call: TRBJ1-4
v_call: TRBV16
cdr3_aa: CASSQEGTVNEKLFF

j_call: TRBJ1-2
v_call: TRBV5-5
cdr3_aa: CASSPWTVKGYTF

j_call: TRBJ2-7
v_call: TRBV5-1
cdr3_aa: CASSAGDEQYF

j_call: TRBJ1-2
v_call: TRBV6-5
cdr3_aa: CASRTGLDYGYTF

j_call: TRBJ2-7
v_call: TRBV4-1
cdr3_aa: CASSQPGTRNSYEQYF

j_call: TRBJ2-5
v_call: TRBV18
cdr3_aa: CASSPGTRVSGEETQYF

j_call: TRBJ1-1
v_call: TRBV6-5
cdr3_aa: CASRGTGFPEAFF

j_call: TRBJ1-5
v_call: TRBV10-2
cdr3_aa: CASSEWQNQPQHF

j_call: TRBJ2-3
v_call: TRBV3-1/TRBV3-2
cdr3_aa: CASSQEGLAGPSTDTQYF

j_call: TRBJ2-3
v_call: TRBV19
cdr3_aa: CASSPRQGASTDTQYF

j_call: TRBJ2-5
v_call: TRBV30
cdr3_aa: CAWSVTGLQETQYF

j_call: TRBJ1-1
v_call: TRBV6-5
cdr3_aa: CASRRDKANTEAFF

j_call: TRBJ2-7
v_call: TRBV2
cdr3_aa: CASKLEQGASYEQYF

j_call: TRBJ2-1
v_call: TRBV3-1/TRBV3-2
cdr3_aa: CASSLTMGTGVNEQFF

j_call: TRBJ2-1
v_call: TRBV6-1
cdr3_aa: CASSEESGRTLYNEQFF

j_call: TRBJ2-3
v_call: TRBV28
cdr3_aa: CASSSGQGDRTQYF

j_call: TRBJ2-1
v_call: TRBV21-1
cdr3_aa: CASSKGGGLAANEQFF

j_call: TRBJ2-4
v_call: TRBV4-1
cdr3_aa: CASSQVDGGRLAKNIQYF

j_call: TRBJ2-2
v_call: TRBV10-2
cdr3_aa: CASTLLWGTSGSHTGELFF

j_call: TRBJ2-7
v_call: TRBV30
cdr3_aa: CAWRDRDRGHEQYF

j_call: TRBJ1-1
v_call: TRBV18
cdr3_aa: CASSPDRREAFF

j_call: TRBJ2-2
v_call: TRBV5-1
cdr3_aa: CASSRGLNTGELFF

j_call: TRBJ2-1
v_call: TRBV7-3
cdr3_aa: CASSLGSSDNEQFF

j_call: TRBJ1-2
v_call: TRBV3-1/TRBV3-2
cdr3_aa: CASSLVTGGNGYTF

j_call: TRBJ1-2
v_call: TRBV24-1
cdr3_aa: CATSDLNRAMGYTF

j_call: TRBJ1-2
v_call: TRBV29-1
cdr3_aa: CSVEQANYGYTF

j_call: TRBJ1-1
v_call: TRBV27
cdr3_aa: CASKGTTGVGTEAFF

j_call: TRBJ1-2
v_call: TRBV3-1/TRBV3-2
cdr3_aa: CASSQQRGGYTF

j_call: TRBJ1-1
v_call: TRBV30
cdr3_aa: CAWSVYEDTEAFF